These 26 T cell receptor beta chains originate from one sample sequenced in a study of vaccination effects on CD4 cells after COVID-19. Before any sequencing was done, the ViraFEST assay used viral peptide pools to expand antigen-specific CD4+ T cells. The authors isolated CD4+ T cells after more than eight days of culture. Two doses of either BNT162b2 or mRNA-1273 were given to each participant. These receptors' antigens are unknown. Data came from immunoSEQ multiplex PCR; TCRdb stores just in-frame clones and leaves some out. In the table there are about 24,000 clones, around 70% of which are singletons. Source: CD4+ T cells from PBMCs cultured with SARS-CoV-2 spike peptides, taken after COVID-19 vaccination. The receptors derive from a human donor who received a COVID-19 vaccine.

This clone appeared a single time. The chain couples TRBV10-3 to TRBJ2-2; no firm D call. Per the germline V gene, CDR1 is ENHRY and CDR2 is SYGVKD. CDR3 length: 15 residues. V dropped 3 bases and J dropped 2 bases, with 10 bases sitting between them. CDR3 in DNA: TGTGCCATCAGTGATGGCAGCCCCAACACCGGGGAGCTGTTTTTT. The encoded protein is CAISDGSPNTGELFF.

The chain carries TRBV7-2 and TRBJ1-1; tentatively, D is TRBD1 (5 bases). The CDR3 is 15 residues long. Germline V lookup: CDR1 SGHTA, CDR2 FQGNSA. Trimming left V 1 base short and J 5 bases short, with 14 bases between. DNA for the CDR3: TGTGCCAGCAGCTTAGGGGTAAGGGAGGGGACTGAAGCTTTCTTT. Encoded protein: CASSLGVREGTEAFF.

V gene TRBV19 combines with J gene TRBJ1-2; the D gene is possibly TRBD1 (6 bases). Germline V gives CDR1 LNHDA, CDR2 SQIVND (reference sequence). V was trimmed by 3 bases and J by 4 bases, leaving 15 bases between them. This CDR3 contains 15 residues. CDR3 protein: CASSISNTGSYGYTF. The CDR3 DNA is TGTGCCAGTAGTATTTCTAACACAGGGTCCTATGGCTACACCTTC.

The chain joins TRBV27 to TRBJ2-1, with a weak D call TRBD1 (5 bases). The CDR3 is 14 amino acids. CDR1 is MNHEY, CDR2 SMNVEV, per germline (reference sequence). Trimming removed 7 bases at V and 4 bases at J, with 14 bases between. In nucleotides, the CDR3 is TGTGCCAGCAAGGGGCTTAGGAGTTACAATGAGCAGTTCTTC. It codes for CASKGLRSYNEQFF.

This chain joins TRBV15 and TRBJ2-1; TRBD1 might be the D (5 bases). This CDR3 has 14 amino acids. Deletions cut 2 bases from V and 4 bases from J, with 9 bases between. Germline CDR1 and CDR2: LNHNV and YYDKDF (reference sequence). In DNA, the CDR3 is TGTGCCACCAGCAGACTCGACAGATACAATGAGCAGTTCTTC. It encodes CATSRLDRYNEQFF. Full variable domain (rest looked up from reference TRBV15 and TRBJ2-1): DAMVIQNPRYQVTQFGKPVTLSCSQTLNHNVMYWYQQKSSQAPKLLFHYYDKDFNNEADTPDNFQSRRPNTSFCFLDIRSPGLGDTAMYLCATSRLDRYNEQFFGPGTRLTVL.

The chain combines TRBV3-1 (or the pseudogene TRBV3-2) with TRBJ1-6, with no clear D. Germline loops: CDR1 LGHDT, CDR2 YNNKEL (reference sequence). The V and J ends lost 0 bases and 2 bases respectively, with 8 bases between them. There are 16 residues in the CDR3. This CDR3 reads CASSQEGGPYNSPLHF. CDR3 nucleotide sequence: TGTGCCAGCAGCCAAGAGGGAGGCCCCTATAATTCACCCCTCCACTTT.

The CDR3 DNA sequence: TGTGCCAGCTCACCTCGACAGGGCCCGTTACTTTACGAGCAGTACTTC. It is translated as CASSPRQGPLLYEQYF. The genes are TRBV18 and TRBJ2-7; TRBD1 aligns across 7 bases. The CDR3 spans 16 residues. The V gene end was trimmed by 3 bases and the J gene end by 4 bases; junction bases not matched to a gene: 12. Per the germline V gene, CDR1 is KGHSH and CDR2 is LQKENI.

This sequence joins TRBV4-2 and TRBJ2-1; TRBD2 aligns across 8 bases. Germline lookup yields CDR1 LGHNA and CDR2 YNFKEQ. V was clipped by 3 bases and J by 8 bases; unmatched bases: 6. The CDR3 has 14 residues. As DNA, the CDR3 is TGTGCCAGCAGCCATAGTAGCGGGAACTATGAGCAGTTCTTC. Amino acid sequence: CASSHSSGNYEQFF.

The chain uses TRBV18 and TRBJ1-1; TRBD1 agrees at 7 bases. There are 15 residues in the CDR3. V shed 3 bases and J 0 bases; nucleotides not matched to a gene: 4. Germline lookup yields CDR1 KGHSH and CDR2 LQKENI. Written as DNA, the CDR3 is TGTGCCAGCTCACCTCAGGGGGTCATGAACACTGAAGCTTTCTTT. This encodes CASSPQGVMNTEAFF. The full variable domain, completed using reference TRBV18 and TRBJ1-1, is NAGVMQNPRHLVRRRGQEARLRCSPMKGHSHVYWYRQLPEEGLKFMVYLQKENIIDESGMPKERFSAEFPKEGPSILRIQQVVRGDSAAYFCASSPQGVMNTEAFFGQGTRLTVV.

The V gene is TRBV7-2, the J gene TRBJ2-7; D is uncertain. Germline CDR1 SGHTA, CDR2 FQGNSA. Trimming took off 2 bases at V and 2 bases at J, with 16 bases between the two ends. The CDR3 is made up of 16 amino acids. CDR3 amino acids: CASSLSSSQDTYEQYF. The CDR3 bases are TGTGCCAGCAGCTTATCTTCCTCCCAGGATACCTACGAGCAGTACTTC.

This clone turned up a few times. CDR3 region: CASSLGGISYEQYF. The CDR3 bases are TGTGCCAGCAGCTTAGGAGGAATCTCCTACGAGCAGTACTTC. The chain is built from TRBV7-9 and TRBJ2-7; no firm D call. The CDR3 consists of 14 residues. Germline V gene data show CDR1 as SEHNR and CDR2 as FQNEAQ (reference sequence). V lost 1 base, J lost 0 bases, and 7 bases lay in between. Looking up the rest from reference TRBV7-9 and TRBJ2-7 gives the full variable domain: DTGVSQNPRHKITKRGQNVTFRCDPISEHNRLYWYRQTLGQGPEFLTYFQNEAQLEKSRLLSDRFSAERPKGSFSTLEIQRTEQGDSAMYLCASSLGGISYEQYFGPGTRLTVT.

V usage is TRBV6-5 and J usage is TRBJ2-5; 12 bases are shared with TRBD2. V gave up 6 bases and J gave up 2 bases; unmatched junction bases: 4. The CDR3 covers 15 residues. CDR1 is MNHEY and CDR2 is SVGAGI in the germline V gene. The CDR3 loop is CASSHGLAGQETQYF. The CDR3 bases are TGTGCCAGCAGCCATGGACTAGCGGGACAAGAGACCCAGTACTTC.

The chain recombines TRBV6-5 with TRBJ1-2; D remains ambiguous. Germline CDR1 and CDR2: MNHEY and SVGAGI. Trimming took 5 bases from V and 7 from J, leaving 14 bases between them. The CDR3 length is 13 residues. In nucleotides, the CDR3 is TGTGCCAGCAGTATATCAGGTTTGAGTGGCTACACCTTC. Its protein product is CASSISGLSGYTF.

This chain joins TRBV18 and TRBJ1-1; a possible D gene is TRBD1 (6 bases). The V and J ends lost 1 base and 3 bases respectively, with 12 bases between them. Germline V gives CDR1 KGHSH, CDR2 LQKENI. This CDR3 is 15 amino acids long. CDR3 loop: CASSPQQGSDTEAFF. The CDR3 DNA sequence: TGTGCCAGCTCACCACAACAGGGTTCGGACACTGAAGCTTTCTTT.

This clone has just a few counts. This chain connects TRBV7-2 to TRBJ2-2, with D maybe TRBD2 (5 bases). This CDR3 contains 16 residues. The V gene's germline CDR1 is SGHTA and CDR2 FQGNSA. Trimming took off 0 bases at V and 2 bases at J, with 10 bases between the two ends. CDR3 sequence: CASSLAVLANTGELFF. Here the CDR3 DNA reads TGTGCCAGCAGCTTAGCGGTTCTAGCAAACACCGGGGAGCTGTTTTTT.

The chain employs TRBV5-1 and TRBJ1-2; 7 bases match TRBD1. V dropped 2 bases and J dropped 6; count of bases not matched to a gene: 4. CDR1 and CDR2 (germline): SGHRS, YFSETQ. The CDR3 sequence is 13 residues long. The CDR3: CASSFDREDGYTF. CDR3 nucleotides: TGCGCCAGCAGCTTTGACAGGGAGGATGGCTACACCTTC.

This clone has only one observation. The chain employs TRBV5-8 and TRBJ1-4; 10 nucleotides match TRBD1. Germline V gene sequence: CDR1 SGHTS, CDR2 YDEGEE. Germline trimming cut 4 bases from V and 6 bases from J; bases unmatched to any gene: 3. The CDR3 has 14 amino acids. CDR3: CASSRTGGDEKLFF. The CDR3 coding sequence is TGTGCCAGCAGCAGGACAGGGGGGGATGAAAAACTGTTTTTT.

This clone was counted a few times. The V gene is TRBV4-1, the J gene TRBJ2-2; no firm D call. The CDR3 is 21 residues long. The germline V gene has CDR1 MGHRA and CDR2 YSYEKL. The V end was cut by 0 bases, the J end by 2 bases, with 25 bases between. The CDR3 protein is CASSQDDTPQAYLGNTGELFF. The CDR3 DNA reads TGCGCCAGCAGCCAAGATGATACCCCTCAGGCCTATTTGGGAAACACCGGGGAGCTGTTTTTT.

The gene calls are TRBV6-4 and TRBJ2-3, with 11 bases identical to TRBD2. With 6 bases clipped from V and 6 bases from J, the junction kept 17 bases outside the gene matches. The length of the CDR3 is 18 residues. Germline values: CDR1 MRHNA, CDR2 SNTAGT. The CDR3 sequence is CASSLSPSGTSGGDTQYF. For the CDR3, the DNA is TGTGCCAGCAGCCTCAGCCCATCCGGGACTAGCGGTGGGGATACGCAGTATTTT.

This rearrangement joins TRBV29-1 to TRBJ1-4, with a possible D match to TRBD1 (5 bases). This CDR3 has 14 residues. Germline V lookup: CDR1 SQVTM, CDR2 ANQGSEA. V lost 5 bases, J lost 10 bases, and 20 bases lay in between. The CDR3 is CSVHPGTQSGKLFF. The CDR3 region has the DNA TGCAGCGTTCACCCCGGGACCCAGTCAGGAAAACTGTTTTTT.

This sequence joins TRBV10-3 and TRBJ2-1, with 8 bases matching TRBD2. CDR3 length: 14 amino acids. The trim removed 6 bases at V and 7 bases at J, leaving 8 bases unmatched. Germline V lookup: CDR1 ENHRY, CDR2 SYGVKD. In DNA, the CDR3 is TGTGCCATCAGCGAGGAGCGGGAGAAGAATGAGCAGTTCTTC. This translates into CAISEEREKNEQFF.

This clone was seen a few times. This rearrangement joins TRBV6-5 to TRBJ1-2, with D uncertain. The CDR3 loop spans 14 amino acids. The germline V gene has CDR1 MNHEY and CDR2 SVGAGI. Between the trimmed V and J ends, which lost 6 bases and 1 base, there was a span of 12 bases. CDR3 sequence (DNA): TGTGCCAGCAGCCCCGACTGGTATAACTATGGCTACACCTTC. Its protein is CASSPDWYNYGYTF.

The rearrangement joins TRBV19 to TRBJ1-1; 8 nucleotides align to TRBD1. Germline-derived CDR1 and CDR2 are LNHDA and SQIVND (reference sequence). This CDR3 is 15 amino acids long. With 8 bases clipped from V and 0 bases from J, the junction kept 8 bases outside the gene matches. This CDR3 is CASGPGQAMNTEAFF. CDR3 DNA: TGTGCCAGTGGTCCGGGACAGGCAATGAACACTGAAGCTTTCTTT.

The rearrangement joins TRBV27 to TRBJ2-1, with 9 nucleotides matching TRBD2. Germline V gene sequence: CDR1 MNHEY, CDR2 SMNVEV (reference sequence). V dropped 5 bases and J dropped 3; count of bases not matched to a gene: 2. The CDR3 is made up of 14 amino acids. The CDR3 sequence: CASSLLAGYNEQFF. The CDR3 DNA follows: TGTGCCAGCAGTCTACTAGCGGGCTACAATGAGCAGTTCTTC.

The chain couples TRBV7-9 to TRBJ1-1; D possibly corresponds to TRBD1 (6 bases). V was clipped by 5 bases and J by 2 bases, with 18 bases between them. This CDR3 contains 16 residues. CDR1 SEHNR and CDR2 FQNEAQ come from the germline V gene (reference sequence). The CDR3 reads CASSPSGGHYNTEAFF. The CDR3 DNA is TGTGCCAGCAGCCCCTCGGGGGGACACTATAACACTGAAGCTTTCTTT.

The count of this clone is one. J is TRBJ1-2 and V is TRBV15, with D unresolved. In germline, CDR1 is LNHNV, CDR2 YYDKDF (reference sequence). The CDR3 runs 15 residues. The ends were cut back, 0 bases at V and 9 bases at J, with 17 bases in the middle. CDR3 protein: CATSREGSHSGRYTF. The CDR3 region has the DNA TGTGCCACCAGCAGAGAGGGAAGTCATTCTGGACGCTACACCTTC. The variable domain in full, completed from reference TRBV15 and TRBJ1-2, reads DAMVIQNPRYQVTQFGKPVTLSCSQTLNHNVMYWYQQKSSQAPKLLFHYYDKDFNNEADTPDNFQSRRPNTSFCFLDIRSPGLGDTAMYLCATSREGSHSGRYTFGSGTRLTVV.